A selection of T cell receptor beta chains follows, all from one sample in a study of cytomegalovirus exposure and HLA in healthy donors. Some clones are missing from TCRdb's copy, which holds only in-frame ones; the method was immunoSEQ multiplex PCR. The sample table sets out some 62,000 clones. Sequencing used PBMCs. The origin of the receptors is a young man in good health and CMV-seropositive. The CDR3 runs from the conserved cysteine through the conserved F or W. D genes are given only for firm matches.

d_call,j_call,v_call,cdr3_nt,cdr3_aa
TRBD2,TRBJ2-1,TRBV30,TGTGCCTGGAGTTCGGGACTAGCGGGGGGGCGGTGGTACAATGAGCAGTTCTTC,CAWSSGLAGGRWYNEQFF
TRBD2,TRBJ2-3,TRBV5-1,TGCGCCAGCAGCTCCATTAGCGGGGGGGTCACAGATACGCAGTATTTT,CASSSISGGVTDTQYF
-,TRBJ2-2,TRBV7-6,TGTGCCAGCAGCCCCAGGCGGAACACCGGGGAGCTGTTTTTT,CASSPRRNTGELFF
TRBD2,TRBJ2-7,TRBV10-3,TGTGCCATCCGGGGACTAGTCCACGAGCAGTACTTC,CAIRGLVHEQYF
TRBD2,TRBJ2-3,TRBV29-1,TGCAGCGTTGAAGTAGGGCATAGCGGGAGTTCTGGCACAGATACGCAGTATTTT,CSVEVGHSGSSGTDTQYF
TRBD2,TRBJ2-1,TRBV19,TGTGCCAGTAGTATTTGGAGGACAGCGGGAGGAGACAATGAGCAGTTCTTC,CASSIWRTAGGDNEQFF
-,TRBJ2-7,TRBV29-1,TGCAGCGTTGCGCTAGATCAGGGGTTCCACGAGCAGTACTTC,CSVALDQGFHEQYF
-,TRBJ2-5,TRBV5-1,TGCGCCAGCAGCTTGGGACAGGTAGCTCAAGAGACCCAGTACTTC,CASSLGQVAQETQYF
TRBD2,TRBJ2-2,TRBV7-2,TGTGCCAGCAGCTTAGTTGCGGGAGGGGCCCCCGGGGAGCTGTTTTTT,CASSLVAGGAPGELFF
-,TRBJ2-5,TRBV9,TGTGCCAGCAGCGTAGAGGCTAGTCAGACCCAGTACTTC,CASSVEASQTQYF
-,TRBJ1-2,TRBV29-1,TGCAGCGTTGTGACGGGTACTGGGAGGGGTGGCTACACCTTC,CSVVTGTGRGGYTF
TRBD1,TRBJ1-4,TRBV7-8,TGTGCCAGCAGCCCCTCGGGACAGGGGAGGGAAAAACTGTTTTTT,CASSPSGQGREKLFF
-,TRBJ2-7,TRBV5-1,TGCGCCAGCAGCGCGGACACAGGGACCGCCTACGAGCAGTACTTC,CASSADTGTAYEQYF
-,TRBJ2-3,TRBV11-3,TGTGCCAGCAGTTATGGTGGAGGGGACCCAGATACGCAGTATTTT,CASSYGGGDPDTQYF
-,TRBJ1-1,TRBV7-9,TGTGCCAGCGTGACATCGGACTTCTATTCGGCTTTCTTT,CASVTSDFYSAFF
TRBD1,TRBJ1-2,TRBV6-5,TGTGCCAGCAAGGACAGGGGGCTCGCTAACTATGGCTACACCTTC,CASKDRGLANYGYTF
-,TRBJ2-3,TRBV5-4,TGTGCCAGCAGCCAGGGGCAGCTTAGCACAGATACGCAGTATTTT,CASSQGQLSTDTQYF
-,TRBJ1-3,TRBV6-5,TGTGCCAGCGCCACTTCTGGAAACACCATATATTTT,CASATSGNTIYF
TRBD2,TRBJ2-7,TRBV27,TGTGCCAGCAGGGTAGCGGGTAGCTCCTACGAGCAGTACTTC,CASRVAGSSYEQYF
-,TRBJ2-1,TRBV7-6,TGTGCCAGCAGCACCGGGAATAGCGACCAGATCGCCGACAATGAGCAGTTCTTC,CASSTGNSDQIADNEQFF
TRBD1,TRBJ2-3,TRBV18,TGTGCCAGCTCACCGACAGGGGGCACAGATACGCAGTATTTT,CASSPTGGTDTQYF
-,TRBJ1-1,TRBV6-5,TGTGCCAGCAGAGACGGGGACATTGCGAACACTGAAGCTTTCTTT,CASRDGDIANTEAFF
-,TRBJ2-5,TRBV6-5,TGTGCCAGCAGTCCCTACCCAGGGGCGGAAAAGACCCAGTACTTC,CASSPYPGAEKTQYF
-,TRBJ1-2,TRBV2,TGTGCCAGCACCGACCAAGGACAGATAAGGGGCTCGGGCTACACCTTC,CASTDQGQIRGSGYTF
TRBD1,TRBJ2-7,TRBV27,TGTGCCAGCAGTTTAGGACAGGAGTACGAGCAGTACTTC,CASSLGQEYEQYF
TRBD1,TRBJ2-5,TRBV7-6,TGTGCCAGCAGCTTAGGGACAGGGGTAGCTCCCGAGACCCAGTACTTC,CASSLGTGVAPETQYF
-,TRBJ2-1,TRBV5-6,TGTGCCAGCAGCTTGGTGAGGGGGGGCAAGTTCTTC,CASSLVRGGKFF
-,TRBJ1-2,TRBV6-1,TGTGCCAGCAGTGAAGCCCCCCCGGGTGGGTTTAACTATGGCTACACCTTC,CASSEAPPGGFNYGYTF